This TCR beta chain originates from a study of blood T cell repertoires in COVID-19. Study-level information: The analysed material was cDNA or gDNA that came from T cells, B-cell-depleted T cells, or PBMCs.

Germline CDR1 is SQVTM and CDR2 is ANQGSEA. This CDR3 has 15 amino acids. V dropped 5 bases and J dropped 2 bases, with 18 bases sitting between them. Per the study methods: How many nucleated cells were present was estimated from reference gene primer amplification. Only in-frame clones appear in the TCRdb table, and some are missing; sequencing was by immunoSEQ multiplex PCR. That table furnishes V, J and clone size, whereas the DNA furnished D and trimming. The repertoire has roughly 100,000 clones, more than 85% of them found once; the top ten carry 3.5% to 4.5%. The gene calls are TRBV29-1 and TRBJ2-5; a weak D match, TRBD1 (6 bases). This receptor was taken from a man between 18 and 29 years old with acute or convalescent COVID-19. Sequencing was carried out using peripheral blood. The CDR3 protein is CSVIGQPFSQETQYF. CDR3 DNA: TGCAGCGTTATCGGACAGCCGTTCTCGCAAGAGACCCAGTACTTC.